Listed below are T cell receptor beta chains from one sample, sequenced in a study of post-analysis software for immune sequencing data. TCRdb itself ran the PCR reads through MiXCR, one entry per CDR3 protein. The data contain hundreds of thousands of distinct CDR3 sequences, 55% to 60% of them singletons. Sequenced: blood. Source of these receptors: a girl aged 2-10 years with multiple sclerosis. The CDR3 runs from the conserved cysteine through the conserved F or W. The D gene is left open where the match is weak. Clone size, where shown, is once, few, many, or a class for clones that have expanded.

TRBJ2-7 | . | . | TRBV27 | CASSHSTRILSYEQYF
TRBJ2-5 | . | TRBD1 | TRBV7-9 | CASSLAWDREIQETQYF
TRBJ1-5 | . | . | TRBV2 | CASSEAGNNQPQHF
TRBJ1-2 | . | . | TRBV20-1 | CSASGRRANYGYTF
TRBJ1-4 | . | . | TRBV29-1 | CSVVGPNEKLFF
TRBJ1-2 | . | . | TRBV7-9 | CASSFLGNLGANYGYTF
TRBJ2-5 | . | . | TRBV4-1 | CASSQDRLTETQYF
TRBJ2-5 | . | . | TRBV7-9 | CASSGGNVWGSGQETQYF
TRBJ2-5 | . | TRBD1 | TRBV6-5 | CASNRRDRGEEETQYF
TRBJ2-1 | . | TRBD1 | TRBV3-1 | CASSYSGTGDNEQFF
TRBJ2-1 | many | . | TRBV29-1 | CSVANNEQFF
TRBJ2-3 | few | TRBD2 | TRBV20-1 | CSAEWAAGGPTDTQYF
TRBJ1-5 | . | . | TRBV4-3 | CASSQDLTGSLNSNQPQHF